The 8 T cell receptor beta chains below all came from one sample that was sequenced in a study of Graves' ophthalmopathy and Graves' hyperthyroidism. For repertoire sequencing, the TCR beta CDR3 regions were amplified from RNA transcripts. HTBI primers were used in a first-round RT-PCR, which preceded a second-round multiplex PCR. TCRdb ran MiXCR on the multiplex PCR reads and lists one entry per CDR3 protein. The data contain around 1.1 million distinct CDR3 sequences, about two fifths of them singletons. The sequenced sample was peripheral blood or thyroid tissue (not recorded which). The receptors here all came from an adult man with Graves' hyperthyroidism.

This clonotype appeared many times. J is TRBJ2-5 and V is TRBV12-3 or TRBV12-4, with D possibly TRBD2 on 5 matching bases. The CDR3 is 14 amino acids. The V gene lost 5 bases and the J gene lost 2 bases, with 12 bases spanning the gap. The CDR3 sequence is CASSPDGIQETQYF. CDR3 DNA: TGTGCCAGCAGTCCAGACGGGATACAAGAGACCCAGTACTTC.

This clonotype was seen many times. The gene calls are TRBV2 and TRBJ1-6, with D tentatively TRBD1 (6 bases). Trimming left V 10 bases short and J 7 bases short, with 11 bases between. CDR1 is SNHLY, CDR2 FYNNEI, per germline. This CDR3 is built from 12 residues. The CDR3 DNA reads TGTGCCACCAACAGGGAAAATTCACCCCTCCACTTT. Translated, it gives CATNRENSPLHF.

At least ten counts were recorded for this clonotype. The chain has TRBV25-1 and TRBJ1-2; D is perhaps TRBD1 (5 bases). CDR3 length: 14 residues. CDR1 and CDR2 (germline): MGHDK, SYGVNS. V dropped 1 base and J dropped 4 bases, with 10 bases sitting between them. The CDR3 coding sequence is TGTGCCAGCAGTGAATGGTCTGGGGCCTATGGCTACACCTTC. This translates into CASSEWSGAYGYTF.

The chain joins TRBV12-3 or TRBV12-4 to TRBJ2-5, with 7 bases aligning to TRBD1. The CDR3 covers 15 residues. CDR3 DNA: TGTGCTATTACACCCTCAGGGACAGTAGAAGAGACCCAGTACTTC. Protein: CAITPSGTVEETQYF.

This clonotype came up once. V usage is TRBV29-1 and J usage is TRBJ2-7; 11 nucleotides line up with TRBD1. The CDR3 length is 12 residues. The germline CDR1 and CDR2 sequences are SQVTM and ANQGSEA. After removal of 7 bases from V and 12 bases from J, the junction contained 11 bases not matched to a gene. Here the CDR3 reads CSATGTGGDSYF. In nucleotides, the CDR3 is TGCAGCGCCACAGGGACAGGGGGGGATTCGTACTTC.

This clonotype was seen more than once but under ten times. The genes are TRBV11-2 and TRBJ2-5; no reliable D call. V gave up 5 bases and J gave up 0 bases, with 10 bases separating them. The CDR3 runs 14 residues. The germline V gene encodes CDR1 SGHAT and CDR2 FQNNGV. CDR3 sequence (DNA): TGTGCCAGCAGCATAGCAGGAGACCAAGAGACCCAGTACTTC. Translated, it gives CASSIAGDQETQYF.

This clonotype was counted only a few times. The chain carries TRBV7-6 and TRBJ2-5; TRBD2 is a possible D gene (5 bases). V shed 3 bases and J shed 2 bases, with 13 bases lying between them. Looked up from germline, CDR1 is SGHVS and CDR2 is FNYEAQ. The length of the CDR3 is 15 residues. The CDR3 DNA is TGTGCCAGCAGCTTCGAGGGTCAAGGGCAAGAGACCCAGTACTTC. Translating gives CASSFEGQGQETQYF.

This clonotype has a handful of counts. The genes are TRBV28 and TRBJ2-5; D remains unclear. The CDR3 has 13 residues. Trimming pared 3 bases from V and 5 bases from J, leaving 10 bases between. The V gene's germline CDR1 is MDHEN and CDR2 SYDVKM. The CDR3 spells CASSFPSLETQYF. As DNA, the CDR3 is TGTGCCAGCAGTTTTCCCAGCCTTGAGACCCAGTACTTC. Full variable domain (rest looked up from reference TRBV28 and TRBJ2-5): DVKVTQSSRYLVKRTGEKVFLECVQDMDHENMFWYRQDPGLGLRLIYFSYDVKMKEKGDIPEGYSVSREKKERFSLILESASTNQTSMYLCASSFPSLETQYFGPGTRLLVL.